Each of the 24 T cell receptor beta chains below was sequenced from the same sample in a study of blood T cells in healthy people across ages. Primers used in a second PCR of roughly 6 to 11 cycles were a sample-barcoded 5' primer and a J-beta primer mix. TCRdb re-called the 5' RACE reads with MiXCR, one entry per CDR3 protein. The profile covers some 1.5 million distinct CDR3 sequences, with approximately 30% appearing a single time and 7.7% taken by the ten largest. What was sequenced was blood. These receptor sequences come from a woman in her twenties or thirties in good health.

Many counts were recorded for this clonotype. One end of the junction fails to match germline, which may point to a read error. V usage is TRBV7-6 and J usage is TRBJ2-7; tentatively, D is TRBD2 (6 bases). The V gene's germline CDR1 is SGHVS and CDR2 FNYEAQ. This CDR3 is 16 amino acids long. The CDR3 sequence: CASSLARITSSHEQYF. The DNA of the CDR3 is TGTGCCAGCAGCTTAGCCCGAATTACTAGCTCCCACGAGCAGTACTTC.

The chain carries TRBV11-2 and TRBJ2-7; TRBD2 agrees at 7 bases. This CDR3 has 12 residues. Losses at the gene ends were 4 bases for V and 9 bases for J; bases not matched to a gene: 6. Germline V gene lookup returns CDR1 SGHAT and CDR2 FQNNGV. The CDR3 is CASSSSPSGQYF. The CDR3 bases are TGTGCCAGCAGCTCGTCCCCTAGCGGGCAGTACTTC.

CDR3 sequence: CSAPFGGNTDTQYF. For the CDR3, the DNA is TGCAGTGCTCCCTTCGGAGGGAACACAGATACGCAGTATTTT. The V gene is TRBV20-1, the J gene TRBJ2-3, with TRBD2 as a possible D gene (6 bases). Germline loops: CDR1 DFQATT, CDR2 SNEGSKA (reference sequence). The CDR3 runs 14 residues. Trimming left V 5 bases short and J 2 bases short, with 14 bases between.

The J gene is TRBJ2-5, the V gene TRBV20-1; D unclear. This CDR3 has 17 residues. Germline values: CDR1 DFQATT, CDR2 SNEGSKA (reference sequence). V was cut by 1 base and J by 5 bases, with 23 bases left in between. The CDR3 reads CSARGSWWGKGQETQYF. CDR3 coding DNA: TGCAGTGCTAGAGGATCCTGGTGGGGTAAGGGTCAGGAGACCCAGTACTTC.

The chain couples TRBV19 to TRBJ1-4, with 9 bases aligning to TRBD1. Germline loops: CDR1 LNHDA, CDR2 SQIVND (reference sequence). Germline trimming cut 9 bases from V and 2 bases from J; bases unmatched to any gene: 7. This CDR3 contains 15 residues. The CDR3 coding sequence is TGTGCCAGCCAGGACAGGGGCGCCACTAATGAAAAACTGTTTTTT. Its protein product is CASQDRGATNEKLFF.

V usage is TRBV10-3 and J usage is TRBJ1-1; unclear D gene. The CDR3 runs 14 residues. CDR1 and CDR2 from the germline V gene are ENHRY and SYGVKD. The ends were cut back, 0 bases at V and 8 bases at J, with 13 bases in the middle. CDR3 amino acids: CAISESEGRAEAFF. CDR3 nucleotide sequence: TGTGCCATCAGTGAGTCAGAGGGCAGAGCAGAAGCTTTCTTT.

The chain links TRBV7-6 to TRBJ2-6, with 7 bases lining up with TRBD2. The junction had 9 bases not matched to a gene; V was cut back by 1 base and J by 0 bases. Germline CDR1 reads SGHVS; CDR2 reads FNYEAQ. This CDR3 spans 19 amino acids. CDR3: CASSLERVAGASGANVLTF. CDR3 DNA sequence: TGTGCCAGCAGCTTAGAGAGAGTAGCGGGCGCCTCTGGGGCCAACGTCCTGACTTTC.

This clonotype was seen only once. With a much larger clone just one base away, this may be a read error. The chain couples TRBV20-1 to TRBJ2-1; D might be TRBD2 (5 bases). Germline-derived CDR1 and CDR2 are DFQATT and SNEGSKA (reference sequence). The CDR3 totals 13 residues. The germline V and J ends were trimmed by 6 bases and 8 bases, with 17 bases remaining between them. The DNA for the CDR3 is TGCAGTGCGATACAGAGAAAGAGGGATGAGCAGTTCTTC. Amino acids: CSAIQRKRDEQFF.

The chain employs TRBV7-9 and TRBJ1-4; possible D gene TRBD1, 5 bases. V was clipped by 1 base and J by 9 bases, with 18 bases between them. CDR1 is SEHNR, CDR2 FQNEAQ, per germline (reference sequence). The CDR3 is 16 residues long. CDR3 nucleotide sequence: TGTGCCAGCAGCTTAGACGGAGCGGCCGGGGGGAAAAAACTGTTTTTT. This sequence encodes CASSLDGAAGGKKLFF.

J is TRBJ1-2 and V is TRBV27; no clear D gene. Germline V CDR1 and CDR2: MNHEY, SMNVEV (reference sequence). The CDR3 covers 13 residues. V was clipped by 10 bases and J by 1 base, with 13 bases between them. CDR3 region: CATIFRGNYGYTF. CDR3 bases: TGTGCCACCATTTTTCGGGGTAACTATGGCTACACCTTC.

This clonotype has just a few counts. This chain connects TRBV9 to TRBJ2-7; D gene uncertain. Trimming took 2 bases from V and 2 from J, leaving 11 bases between them. CDR1 SGDLS and CDR2 YYNGEE come from the germline V gene. The CDR3 runs 14 residues. The CDR3 loop reads CASSVGASAYEQYF. CDR3 nucleotide sequence: TGTGCCAGCAGCGTCGGTGCATCGGCCTACGAGCAGTACTTC.

This clonotype was detected a few times. The chain recombines TRBV12-3 or TRBV12-4 with TRBJ1-5, with TRBD1 matching over 8 bases. V was pared by 2 bases and J by 10 bases, with 7 bases of the junction left unmatched. The CDR3 is made up of 14 amino acids. CDR3 sequence (DNA): TGTGCCAGCAGTTTATTCCTAGGACAGGGCCCCCAGCATTTT. Translation gives CASSLFLGQGPQHF.

The chain has TRBV5-5 and TRBJ1-2; D remains unclear. Germline values: CDR1 SGHKS, CDR2 YYEKEE (reference sequence). Trimming removed 4 bases at V and 4 bases at J, with 11 bases between. The CDR3 runs to 13 residues. CDR3 sequence (DNA): TGTGCCAGCAGCCTACCTGCAACCTATGGCTACACCTTC. Encoded protein: CASSLPATYGYTF.

This clonotype has a handful of counts. The rearrangement uses TRBV7-9 and TRBJ1-5; the D is unclear. The CDR3 has 13 residues. The germline CDR1 and CDR2 sequences are SEHNR and FQNEAQ (reference sequence). V lost 8 bases and J 5 bases, leaving 13 bases between the germline ends. Here the CDR3 DNA reads TGTGCCAGCTGTCGCGAGCCCCATCAGCCCCAGCATTTT. It translates to CASCREPHQPQHF. The entire variable domain, with the rest obtained from reference TRBV7-9 and TRBJ1-5, is as follows: DTGVSQNPRHKITKRGQNVTFRCDPISEHNRLYWYRQTLGQGPEFLTYFQNEAQLEKSRLLSDRFSAERPKGSFSTLEIQRTEQGDSAMYLCASCREPHQPQHFGDGTRLSIL.

This clonotype was recorded a few times. The genes are TRBV5-5 and TRBJ2-1; weak D call: TRBD2 (7 bases). Germline V gives CDR1 SGHKS, CDR2 YYEKEE (reference sequence). The CDR3 is 16 residues long. Trimming took off 1 base at V and 5 bases at J, with 16 bases between the two ends. The CDR3 protein is CASSLSGGRGDNEQFF. CDR3 nucleotides: TGTGCCAGCAGCTTGAGTGGGGGGAGGGGGGACAATGAGCAGTTCTTC.

This sequence joins TRBV5-1 and TRBJ1-2; tentatively, D is TRBD1 (6 bases). Trimming removed 0 bases from V and 7 bases from J, with 13 bases in between. CDR3 size: 14 residues. In germline, CDR1 is SGHRS, CDR2 YFSETQ. The CDR3 DNA reads as TGCGCCAGCAGCTTGGGTGCAGGGGAAGGTGGCTACACCTTC. Amino acid sequence: CASSLGAGEGGYTF.

In its sample, this clonotype was seen many times. V is TRBV27 and J is TRBJ2-7; perhaps D is TRBD1 or TRBD2 (5 bases each). The ends were cut back, 5 bases at V and 7 bases at J, with 18 bases in the middle. Per germline, CDR1 MNHEY and CDR2 SMNVEV (reference sequence). This CDR3 region has 14 residues. The CDR3 protein is CASSRGRAQWEQYF. In DNA, the CDR3 is TGTGCCAGCAGTCGGGGCAGGGCTCAGTGGGAGCAGTACTTC.

CDR3 in amino acids: CASSKGLALYNEQFF. DNA for the CDR3: TGTGCCAGCAGCAAGGGACTAGCGCTCTATAATGAGCAGTTCTTC. The V gene is TRBV14, the J gene TRBJ2-1; the match to TRBD2 covers 10 bases. The length of the CDR3 is 15 residues. CDR1 is SGHDN and CDR2 is FVKESK in the germline V gene. Trimming took 5 bases from V and 7 from J; bases not matched to a gene: 8.

This clonotype was detected a few times. The V and J genes are TRBV2 and TRBJ2-7; D unclear. Germline loops: CDR1 SNHLY, CDR2 FYNNEI. CDR3 length equals 15 residues. Trimming removed 7 bases at V and 5 bases at J, with 21 bases between. The CDR3 DNA reads as TGTGCCAGCAAAAAGGTAGGAGCCCCGAACGACGAGCAGTACTTC. Translation: CASKKVGAPNDEQYF.

The rearrangement uses TRBV9 and TRBJ1-5; 10 positions match TRBD1. V shed 1 base and J 4 bases; nucleotides not matched to a gene: 11. CDR1 is SGDLS and CDR2 is YYNGEE in the germline V gene. The CDR3 loop spans 18 amino acids. This CDR3 is CASSVSRRDRGGNQPQHF. The DNA of the CDR3 is TGTGCCAGCAGCGTATCCCGACGGGACAGGGGTGGAAATCAGCCCCAGCATTTT.

The J gene is TRBJ1-1, the V gene TRBV11-3; TRBD1 matches 8 bases. The germline V gene has CDR1 SGHNT and CDR2 YENEEA. The V segment lost 4 bases and the J segment 1 base; nucleotides outside the gene matches: 14. This CDR3 has 18 residues. This CDR3 reads CASSSLGWQGASNTEAFF. DNA of the CDR3: TGTGCCAGCAGCTCCCTCGGCTGGCAGGGGGCTTCGAACACTGAAGCTTTCTTT.

The genes are TRBV7-9 and TRBJ1-2, with 9 nucleotides matching TRBD1. The V gene's germline CDR1 is SEHNR and CDR2 FQNEAQ (reference sequence). The V gene end was trimmed by 5 bases and the J gene end by 8 bases; junction bases not matched to a gene: 9. The CDR3 is made up of 14 amino acids. DNA of the CDR3: TGTGCCAGCAGCAAACCTCAGACAGGGGGAGGCTACACCTTC. Translated: CASSKPQTGGGYTF.

The genes are TRBV28 and TRBJ2-1; no clear D. Deletions cut 7 bases from V and 11 bases from J, with 21 bases between. The CDR3 has 14 amino acids. The V gene's germline CDR1 is MDHEN and CDR2 SYDVKM. As DNA, the CDR3 is TGTGCCAGCACTCTCGACGGGTTCTCTGGTAAGCAGTTCTTC. Translating gives CASTLDGFSGKQFF.

The chain has TRBV5-4 and TRBJ2-3; TRBD2 matches at 10 bases. The V gene end was trimmed by 2 bases and the J gene end by 6 bases; junction bases not matched to a gene: 6. Per germline, CDR1 SGHNT and CDR2 YYREEE (reference sequence). The CDR3 contains 15 residues. CDR3 sequence (DNA): TGTGCCAGCAGCTTACAGCGGGGGGGCCGTGATACGCAGTATTTT. This encodes CASSLQRGGRDTQYF. The full variable domain, completed using reference TRBV5-4 and TRBJ2-3, is ETGVTQSPTHLIKTRGQQVTLRCSSQSGHNTVSWYQQALGQGPQFIFQYYREEENGRGNFPPRFSGLQFPNYSSELNVNALELDDSALYLCASSLQRGGRDTQYFGPGTRLTVL.